Listed here is a single T cell receptor beta chain. Original analysis: Nucleated cell number was recorded as an estimate derived from reference gene primer amplification. Produced via immunoSEQ multiplex PCR; TCRdb's table is partial and in-frame only. The V and J calls and the clone size are those of that table, but D and trimming were determined from the DNA. The repertoire holds about 140,000 clones, with 70% to 90% as singletons. Recruits, aged about 18 to 90 years, lived in 24 US areas. Categorization into cohorts depended on clinical history that participants reported. V was clipped by 8 bases and J by 4 bases, with 12 bases between them. The CDR3 loop spans 13 amino acids. This sample is drawn from a study of blood T cell repertoires in COVID-19. Study information: T cells, B-cell-depleted T cells, or PBMCs provided the cDNA or gDNA that served as material.

The TCR originated in a woman in her forties or fifties with acute COVID-19. This sequence joins TRBV12-3 or TRBV12-4 and TRBJ2-1; the D is unclear. The specimen sequenced was PBMCs or T cells enriched from blood (not recorded which). This CDR3 is CASRQTMYNEQFF. CDR3 in DNA: TGTGCCAGCCGACAAACGATGTACAATGAGCAGTTCTTC.